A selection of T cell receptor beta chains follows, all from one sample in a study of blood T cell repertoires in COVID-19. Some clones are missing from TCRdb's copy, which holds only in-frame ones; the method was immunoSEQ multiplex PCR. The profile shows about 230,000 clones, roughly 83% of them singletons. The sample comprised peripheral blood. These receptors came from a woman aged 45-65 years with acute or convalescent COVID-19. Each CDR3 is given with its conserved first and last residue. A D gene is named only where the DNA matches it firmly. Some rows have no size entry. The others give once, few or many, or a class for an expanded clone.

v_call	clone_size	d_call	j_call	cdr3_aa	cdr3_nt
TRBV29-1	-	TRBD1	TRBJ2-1	CSVEGGGDEQFF	TGCAGCGTTGAAGGAGGGGGCGATGAGCAGTTCTTC
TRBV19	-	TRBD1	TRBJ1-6	CASSTQQGTGALHF	TGTGCCAGTAGTACTCAGCAGGGGACAGGGGCCCTCCACTTT
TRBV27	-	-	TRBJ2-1	CASRAPIPYNEQFF	TGTGCCAGCAGAGCTCCCATTCCTTACAATGAGCAGTTCTTC
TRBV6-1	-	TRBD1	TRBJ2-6	CASSADRRPGLAGANVLTF	TGTGCCAGCAGTGCGGACAGGAGACCCGGTCTGGCGGGGGCCAACGTCCTGACTTTC
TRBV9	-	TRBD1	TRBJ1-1	CASSVLSGTGEAFF	TGTGCCAGCAGCGTACTCTCCGGGACAGGTGAAGCTTTCTTT
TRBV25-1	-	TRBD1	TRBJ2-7	CASSVDRGAYEQYF	TGTGCCAGCAGTGTGGACAGGGGCGCCTACGAGCAGTACTTC
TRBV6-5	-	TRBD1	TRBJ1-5	CASSFRDSNQPQHF	TGTGCCAGCAGCTTCCGGGACAGTAATCAGCCCCAGCATTTT
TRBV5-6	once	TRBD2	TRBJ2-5	CASSSGGAQETQYF	TGTGCCAGCAGCAGCGGGGGGGCACAGGAGACCCAGTACTTC
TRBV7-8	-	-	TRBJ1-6	CASSQWTEVNSPLHF	TGTGCCAGCAGCCAGTGGACGGAGGTGAATTCACCCCTCCACTTT
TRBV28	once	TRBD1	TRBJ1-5	CASSLLRTGIGQPQHF	TGTGCCAGCAGTTTATTAAGGACAGGGATCGGCCAGCCCCAGCATTTT
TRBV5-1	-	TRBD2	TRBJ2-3	CASSLAASGSTDTQYF	TGCGCCAGCAGCTTGGCAGCTAGCGGGAGCACAGATACGCAGTATTTT
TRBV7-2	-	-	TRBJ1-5	CASSQDLVPNQPQHF	TGTGCCAGCAGCCAAGATCTAGTACCTAATCAGCCCCAGCATTTT
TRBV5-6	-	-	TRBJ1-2	CASRLTVNYGYTF	TGTGCCAGCAGGCTAACAGTTAACTATGGCTACACCTTC
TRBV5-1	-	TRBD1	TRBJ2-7	CASSFDRATYEQYF	TGCGCCAGCAGCTTTGACAGGGCGACCTACGAGCAGTACTTC
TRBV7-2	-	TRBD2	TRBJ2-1	CASSPGLGSSNEQFF	TGTGCCAGCAGCCCTGGACTAGGATCGAGCAATGAGCAGTTCTTC
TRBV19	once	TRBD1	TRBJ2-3	CASRGQGRVQDTQYF	TGTGCCAGTCGAGGACAGGGGCGGGTCCAAGATACGCAGTATTTT
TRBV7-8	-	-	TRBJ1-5	CASSSSGPSNQPQHF	TGTGCCAGCAGCTCTTCAGGCCCCAGCAATCAGCCCCAGCATTTT
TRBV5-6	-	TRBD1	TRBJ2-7	CASSLTGTGYYEQYF	TGTGCCAGCAGCTTAACCGGGACAGGGTACTACGAGCAGTACTTC
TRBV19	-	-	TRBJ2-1	CASSITGLVYNEQFF	TGTGCCAGTAGTATCACAGGCTTAGTTTACAATGAGCAGTTCTTC
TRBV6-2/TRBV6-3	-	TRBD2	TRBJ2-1	CASSLGLAGVRNEQFF	TGTGCCAGCAGTCTGGGACTAGCGGGGGTGAGAAATGAGCAGTTCTTC
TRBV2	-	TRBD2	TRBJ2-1	CASSELRTRYNEQFF	TGTGCCAGCAGTGAGTTACGGACTAGATACAATGAGCAGTTCTTC
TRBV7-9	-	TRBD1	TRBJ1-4	CASAAYRDRQEKLFF	TGTGCCAGCGCAGCATACCGGGACAGGCAGGAAAAACTGTTTTTT
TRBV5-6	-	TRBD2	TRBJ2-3	CASSLIAGGTDTQYF	TGTGCCAGCAGCCTGATCGCGGGGGGCACAGATACGCAGTATTTT